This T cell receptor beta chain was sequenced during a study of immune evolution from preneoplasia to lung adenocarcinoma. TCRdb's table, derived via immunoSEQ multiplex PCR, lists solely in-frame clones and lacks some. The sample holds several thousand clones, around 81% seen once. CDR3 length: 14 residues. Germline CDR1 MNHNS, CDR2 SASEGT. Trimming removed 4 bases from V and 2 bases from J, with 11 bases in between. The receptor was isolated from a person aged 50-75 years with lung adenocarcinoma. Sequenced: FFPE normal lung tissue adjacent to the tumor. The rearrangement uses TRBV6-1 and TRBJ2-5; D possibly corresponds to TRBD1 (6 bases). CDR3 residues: CASSGRTAQETQYF. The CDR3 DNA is TGTGCCAGCAGTGGTAGGACAGCTCAAGAGACCCAGTACTTC.